This T cell receptor beta chain was sequenced in a study of T cell repertoires in cytomegalovirus infection. Study summary: Recently described HLA-C-restricted plus well-studied HLA-B-restricted CMV epitopes were used. Public signatures in TCR beta pointed to CMV infection and matching HLA type.

V gave up 10 bases and J gave up 0 bases, with 17 bases separating them. CDR1 and CDR2 (germline): SGHVS, FQNEAQ. The CDR3 has 15 residues. Comments on this clonotype: The antigen remains unidentified.

Findings of the study overall: Public TCR beta family frequency separated CMV-and-HLA carriers, including in an independent cohort. Ex vivo responses were dominated by HLA-C-restricted CMV-specific TCR beta clonotypes.

TCRdb called the reads again in MiXCR, with one record for every CDR3 protein. The table has 200,000 to 250,000 distinct CDR3 sequences, approximately 38% seen once. This TCR was sampled from a human donor in good health (CMV status not recorded). Some clones in this sample may be carry-over from other donors' samples. The chain has TRBV7-8 and TRBJ2-3; D is possibly TRBD2 (5 bases). Sequenced material: CD8+ T cells from cultured PBMCs, taken from culture after CMV antigen stimulation. CDR3 amino acids: CATRLEALSTDTQYF. Written as DNA, the CDR3 is TGTGCCACCCGCCTGGAGGCGTTGAGCACAGATACGCAGTATTTT. The complete variable domain, with remaining parts taken from reference TRBV7-8 and TRBJ2-3, reads GAGVSQSPRYKVAKRGQDVALRCDPISGHVSLFWYQQALGQGPEFLTYFQNEAQLDKSGLPSDRFFAERPEGSVSTLKIQRTQQEDSAVYLCATRLEALSTDTQYFGPGTRLTVL.